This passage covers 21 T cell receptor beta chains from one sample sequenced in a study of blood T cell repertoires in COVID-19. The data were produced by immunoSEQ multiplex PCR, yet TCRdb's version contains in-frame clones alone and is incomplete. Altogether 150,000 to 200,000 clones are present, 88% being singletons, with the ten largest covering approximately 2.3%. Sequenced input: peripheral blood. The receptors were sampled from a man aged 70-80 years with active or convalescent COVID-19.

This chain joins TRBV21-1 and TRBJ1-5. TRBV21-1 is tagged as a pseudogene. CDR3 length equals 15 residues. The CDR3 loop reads CASSIWRGWNQPQHF. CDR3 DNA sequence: TGTGCCAGCAGCATATGGCGGGGCTGGAATCAGCCCCAGCATTTT.

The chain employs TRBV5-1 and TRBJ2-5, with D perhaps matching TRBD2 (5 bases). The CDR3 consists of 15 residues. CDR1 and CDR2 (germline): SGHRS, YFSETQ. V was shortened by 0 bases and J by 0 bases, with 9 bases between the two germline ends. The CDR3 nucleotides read TGCGCCAGCAGCTTGGTTTCGGGGAACCAAGAGACCCAGTACTTC. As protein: CASSLVSGNQETQYF.

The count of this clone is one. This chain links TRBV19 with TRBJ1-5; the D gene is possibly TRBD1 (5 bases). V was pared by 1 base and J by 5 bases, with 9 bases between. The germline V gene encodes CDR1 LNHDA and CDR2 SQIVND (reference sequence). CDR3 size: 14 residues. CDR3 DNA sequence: TGTGCCAGTAGTATAGTCGACAGCTATCAGCCCCAGCATTTT. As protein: CASSIVDSYQPQHF.

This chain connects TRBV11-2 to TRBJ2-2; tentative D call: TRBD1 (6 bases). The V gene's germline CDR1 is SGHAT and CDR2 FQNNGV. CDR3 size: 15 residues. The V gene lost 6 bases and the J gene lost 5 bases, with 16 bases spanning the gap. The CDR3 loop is CASSLPGQGTGELFF. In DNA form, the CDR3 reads TGTGCCAGCAGTCTTCCGGGACAAGGGACCGGGGAGCTGTTTTTT.

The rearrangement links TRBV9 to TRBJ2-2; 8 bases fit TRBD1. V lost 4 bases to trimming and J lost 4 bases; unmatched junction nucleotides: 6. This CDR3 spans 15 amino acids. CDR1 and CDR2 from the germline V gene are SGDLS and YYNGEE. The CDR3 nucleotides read TGTGCCAGCAGCAATCAGGGGGCGGGCACCGGGGAGCTGTTTTTT. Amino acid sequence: CASSNQGAGTGELFF.

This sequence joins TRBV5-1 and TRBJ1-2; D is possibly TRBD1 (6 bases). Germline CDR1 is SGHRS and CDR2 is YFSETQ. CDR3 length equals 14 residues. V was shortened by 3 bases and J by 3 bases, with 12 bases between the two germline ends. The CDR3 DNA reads TGCGCCAGCAGCTCGACAGGCTCAGACTATGGCTACACCTTC. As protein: CASSSTGSDYGYTF.

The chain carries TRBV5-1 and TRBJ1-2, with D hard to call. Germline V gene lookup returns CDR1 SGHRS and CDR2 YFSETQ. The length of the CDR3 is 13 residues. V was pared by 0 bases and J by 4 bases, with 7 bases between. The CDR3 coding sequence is TGCGCCAGCAGCTTGGACAACAGCTATGGCTACACCTTC. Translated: CASSLDNSYGYTF.

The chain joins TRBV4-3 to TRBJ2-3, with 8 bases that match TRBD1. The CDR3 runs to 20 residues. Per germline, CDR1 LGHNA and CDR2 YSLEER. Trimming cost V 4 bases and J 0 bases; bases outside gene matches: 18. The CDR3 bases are TGCGCCAGCAGCCGAAACTCAATGACAGGGGACTTTTCTAGCACAGATACGCAGTATTTT. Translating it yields CASSRNSMTGDFSSTDTQYF.

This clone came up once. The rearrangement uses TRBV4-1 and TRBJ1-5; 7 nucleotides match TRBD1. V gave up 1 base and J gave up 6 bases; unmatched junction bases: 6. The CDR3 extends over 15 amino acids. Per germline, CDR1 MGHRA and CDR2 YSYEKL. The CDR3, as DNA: TGCGCCAGCAGCCAAGCGACAGGGTTGCTTCAGCCCCAGCATTTT. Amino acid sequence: CASSQATGLLQPQHF.

The CDR3 here is CASSLAAGTDSNQPQHF. CDR3 coding DNA: TGTGCCAGCAGCTTGGCAGCCGGGACAGATAGCAATCAGCCCCAGCATTTT. The chain couples TRBV5-6 to TRBJ1-5; 7 bases map to TRBD1. The V gene end was trimmed by 0 bases and the J gene end by 0 bases; junction bases not matched to a gene: 6. The CDR3 has 17 amino acids. Per the germline V gene, CDR1 is SGHDT and CDR2 is YYEEEE.

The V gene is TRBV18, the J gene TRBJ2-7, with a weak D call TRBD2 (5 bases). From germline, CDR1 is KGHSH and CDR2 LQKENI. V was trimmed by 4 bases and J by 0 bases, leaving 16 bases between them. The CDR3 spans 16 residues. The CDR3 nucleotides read TGTGCCAGCTCACACATGGGTCCGGGGAACTCCTACGAGCAGTACTTC. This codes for CASSHMGPGNSYEQYF.

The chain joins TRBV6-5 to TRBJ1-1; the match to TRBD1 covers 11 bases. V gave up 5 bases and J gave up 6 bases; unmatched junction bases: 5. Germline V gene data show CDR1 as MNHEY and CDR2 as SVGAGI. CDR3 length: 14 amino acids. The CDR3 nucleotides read TGTGCCAGCAGTACCCGGACAGGGGGCCCTGAAGCTTTCTTT. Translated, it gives CASSTRTGGPEAFF.

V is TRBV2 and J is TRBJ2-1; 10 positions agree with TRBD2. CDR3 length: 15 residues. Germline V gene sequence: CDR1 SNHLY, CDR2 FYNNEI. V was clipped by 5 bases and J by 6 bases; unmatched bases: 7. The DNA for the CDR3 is TGTGCCAGCAGTAAGAGGGGACTAGCGCTCAATGAGCAGTTCTTC. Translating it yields CASSKRGLALNEQFF.

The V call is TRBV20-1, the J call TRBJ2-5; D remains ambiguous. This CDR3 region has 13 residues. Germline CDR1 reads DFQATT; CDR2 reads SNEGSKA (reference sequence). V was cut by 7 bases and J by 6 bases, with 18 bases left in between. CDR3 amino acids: CSVSESARKTQYF. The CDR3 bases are TGCAGTGTGAGTGAGAGCGCTCGAAAGACCCAGTACTTC.

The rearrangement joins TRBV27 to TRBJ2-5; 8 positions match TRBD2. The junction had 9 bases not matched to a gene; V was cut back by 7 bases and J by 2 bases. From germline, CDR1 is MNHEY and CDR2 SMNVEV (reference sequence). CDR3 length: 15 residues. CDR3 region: CASKIGLALQETQYF. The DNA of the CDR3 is TGTGCCAGCAAAATTGGACTAGCCTTACAAGAGACCCAGTACTTC.

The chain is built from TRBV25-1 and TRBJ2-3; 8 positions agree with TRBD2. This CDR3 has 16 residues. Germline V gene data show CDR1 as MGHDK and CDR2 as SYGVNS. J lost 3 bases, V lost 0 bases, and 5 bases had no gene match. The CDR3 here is CASSEYGGATTDTQYF. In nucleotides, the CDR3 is TGTGCCAGCAGTGAATACGGGGGGGCCACGACAGATACGCAGTATTTT.

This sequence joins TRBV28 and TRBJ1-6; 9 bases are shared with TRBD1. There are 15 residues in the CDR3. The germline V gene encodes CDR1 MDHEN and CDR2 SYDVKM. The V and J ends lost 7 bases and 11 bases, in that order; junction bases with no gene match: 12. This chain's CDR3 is CASKPSGTGRPPLHF. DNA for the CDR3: TGTGCCAGCAAGCCCTCCGGGACAGGGAGACCACCCCTCCACTTT. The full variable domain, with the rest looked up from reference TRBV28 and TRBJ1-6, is DVKVTQSSRYLVKRTGEKVFLECVQDMDHENMFWYRQDPGLGLRLIYFSYDVKMKEKGDIPEGYSVSREKKERFSLILESASTNQTSMYLCASKPSGTGRPPLHFGNGTRLTVT.

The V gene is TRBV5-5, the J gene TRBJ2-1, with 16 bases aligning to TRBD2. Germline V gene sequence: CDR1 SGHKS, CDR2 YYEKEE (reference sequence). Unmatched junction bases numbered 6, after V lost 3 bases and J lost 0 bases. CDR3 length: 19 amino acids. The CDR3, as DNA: TGTGCCAGCAGCTGGGGGACTAGCGGGAGGGGGACCTCCTACAATGAGCAGTTCTTC. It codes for CASSWGTSGRGTSYNEQFF.

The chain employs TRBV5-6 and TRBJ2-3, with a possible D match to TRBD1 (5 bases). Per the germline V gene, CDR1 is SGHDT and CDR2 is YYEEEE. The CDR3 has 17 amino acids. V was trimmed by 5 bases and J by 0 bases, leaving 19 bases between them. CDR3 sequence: CASSLTAIPTSTDTQYF. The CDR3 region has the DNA TGTGCCAGCAGTCTGACAGCGATACCAACTAGCACAGATACGCAGTATTTT.

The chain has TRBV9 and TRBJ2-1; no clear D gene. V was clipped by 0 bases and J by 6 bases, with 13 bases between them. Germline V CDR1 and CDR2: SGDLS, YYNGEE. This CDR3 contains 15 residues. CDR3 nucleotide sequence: TGTGCCAGCAGCGTAGAAATCGTCCCTCGCAATGAGCAGTTCTTC. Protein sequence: CASSVEIVPRNEQFF.

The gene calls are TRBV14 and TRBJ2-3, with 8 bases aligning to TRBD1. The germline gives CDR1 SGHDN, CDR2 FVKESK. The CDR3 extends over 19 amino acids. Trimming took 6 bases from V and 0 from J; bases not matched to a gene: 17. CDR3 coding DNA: TGTGCCAGCAGTCGCACCGGGACAGGAGTAACCACTAGCACAGATACGCAGTATTTT. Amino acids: CASSRTGTGVTTSTDTQYF.